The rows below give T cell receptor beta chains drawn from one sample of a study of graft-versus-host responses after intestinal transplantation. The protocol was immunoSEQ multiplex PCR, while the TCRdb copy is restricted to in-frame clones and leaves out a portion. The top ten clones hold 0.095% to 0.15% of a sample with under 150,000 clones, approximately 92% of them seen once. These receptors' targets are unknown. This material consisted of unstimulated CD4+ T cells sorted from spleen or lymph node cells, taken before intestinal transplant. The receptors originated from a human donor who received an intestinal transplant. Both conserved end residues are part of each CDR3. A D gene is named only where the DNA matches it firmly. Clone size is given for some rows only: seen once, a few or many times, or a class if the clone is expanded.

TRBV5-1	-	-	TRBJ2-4	CASSLRGPKNIQYF	TGCGCCAGCAGCTTGCGGGGGCCCAAAAACATTCAGTACTTC
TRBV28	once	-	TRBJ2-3	CASSLFRDTQYF	TGTGCCAGCAGTTTATTCAGGGATACGCAGTATTTT
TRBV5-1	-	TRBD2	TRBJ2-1	CASSGTGTSDNEQFF	TGCGCCAGCAGCGGAACCGGGACTAGCGACAATGAGCAGTTCTTC
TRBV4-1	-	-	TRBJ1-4	CASSRGALAGEKLFF	TGCGCCAGCAGCAGGGGGGCCCTAGCAGGTGAAAAACTGTTTTTT
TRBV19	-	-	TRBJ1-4	CASRRGLAEKLFF	TGTGCCAGTAGGAGGGGATTGGCTGAAAAACTGTTTTTT
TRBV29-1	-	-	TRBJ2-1	CSVGLGEFF	TGCAGCGTTGGACTAGGTGAGTTCTTC
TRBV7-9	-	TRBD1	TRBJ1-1	CASSPGQALNTEAFF	TGTGCCAGCAGCCCCGGACAGGCCTTGAACACTGAAGCTTTCTTT
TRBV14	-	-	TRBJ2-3	CASSQAALRQSTDTQYF	TGTGCCAGCAGCCAAGCCGCGCTGAGACAGTCCACAGATACGCAGTATTTT
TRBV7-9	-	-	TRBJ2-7	CASSPQGLENYEQYF	TGTGCCAGCAGTCCTCAAGGACTCGAAAACTACGAGCAGTACTTC
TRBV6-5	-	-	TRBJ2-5	CASSYQGTQYF	TGTGCCAGCAGTTACCAGGGGACCCAGTACTTC
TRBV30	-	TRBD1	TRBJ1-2	CAWRTGGRGYTF	TGTGCCTGGAGGACAGGGGGCAGGGGCTACACCTTC
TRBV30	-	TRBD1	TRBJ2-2	CAWSVQGGAGELFF	TGTGCCTGGAGTGTACAGGGGGGAGCCGGGGAGCTGTTTTTT